This TCR beta chain was obtained from a study of technical replicates of blood from several donors. Germline trimming cut 1 base from V and 5 bases from J; bases unmatched to any gene: 4. Per the germline V gene, CDR1 is SEHNR and CDR2 is FQNEAQ (reference sequence). This CDR3 is built from 14 residues. Produced via immunoSEQ multiplex PCR; TCRdb's table is partial and in-frame only. The data hold over 90,000 clones, with about 96% observed a single time. The source is a human donor in good health. Material: T cells isolated from PBMCs. The rearrangement uses TRBV7-9 and TRBJ2-5; TRBD2 matches 7 bases. The CDR3 loop reads CASSLGLAGETQYF. For the CDR3, the DNA is TGTGCCAGCAGCTTAGGACTAGCAGGGGAGACCCAGTACTTC.